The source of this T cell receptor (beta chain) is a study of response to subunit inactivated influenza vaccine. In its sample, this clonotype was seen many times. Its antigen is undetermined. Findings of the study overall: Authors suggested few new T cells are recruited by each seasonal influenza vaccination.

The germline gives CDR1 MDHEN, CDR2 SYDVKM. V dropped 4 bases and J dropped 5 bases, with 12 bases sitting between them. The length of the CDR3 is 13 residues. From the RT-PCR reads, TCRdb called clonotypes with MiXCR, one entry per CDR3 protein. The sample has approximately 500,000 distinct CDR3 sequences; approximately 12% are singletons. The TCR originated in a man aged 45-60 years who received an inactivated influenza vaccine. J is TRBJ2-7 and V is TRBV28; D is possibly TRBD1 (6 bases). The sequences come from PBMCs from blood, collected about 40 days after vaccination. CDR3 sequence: CASSSNRVHEQYF. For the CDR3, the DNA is TGTGCCAGCAGTTCAAACAGGGTCCACGAGCAGTACTTC.